Each of the 13 T cell receptor beta chains below was sequenced from the same sample in a study of CD8 T cells in Susac syndrome. RNA totalling roughly 0.5 to 1 ug underwent reverse transcription with random hexamers. TCRdb passed the immunoSEQ multiplex PCR reads through MiXCR, listing each CDR3 protein once. Of tens of thousands of distinct CDR3 sequences detected, around 93% appear once; the ten largest clones hold approximately 0.48%. Sequenced input: CD8+ T cells from PBMCs. All receptors derive from a human donor with Susac syndrome.

The CDR3 nucleotides are TGTGCCAGCAGCCCCGGGACTTCCTCTTTGGAGCAGTACTTC. Protein: CASSPGTSSLEQYF. V usage is TRBV9 and J usage is TRBJ2-7; weak D call: TRBD2 (6 bases). V dropped 4 bases and J dropped 7 bases, with 18 bases sitting between them. Germline V gene lookup returns CDR1 SGDLS and CDR2 YYNGEE. The CDR3 is 14 residues long.

V is TRBV5-1 and J is TRBJ2-7, with TRBD2 matching over 10 bases. Germline CDR1 and CDR2: SGHRS and YFSETQ. The CDR3 runs to 15 residues. V was clipped by 0 bases and J by 2 bases; unmatched bases: 2. CDR3 sequence reads: CASSLAGLATYEQYF. CDR3 bases: TGCGCCAGCAGCTTGGCGGGACTAGCGACCTACGAGCAGTACTTC.

The chain combines TRBV3-1 with TRBJ2-7; TRBD1 agrees at 9 bases. Trimming took 1 base from V and 0 from J; bases not matched to a gene: 4. Germline V gene sequence: CDR1 LGHDT, CDR2 YNNKEL (reference sequence). CDR3 length: 16 residues. This chain's CDR3 is CASSQVRDRASYEQYF. Here the CDR3 DNA reads TGTGCCAGCAGCCAAGTCCGGGACAGGGCCTCCTACGAGCAGTACTTC.

V gene TRBV28 combines with J gene TRBJ2-1; tentative D call: TRBD1 (6 bases). This CDR3 region has 15 residues. Germline lookup yields CDR1 MDHEN and CDR2 SYDVKM. Trimming took 7 bases from V and 0 from J, leaving 13 bases between them. CDR3 residues: CASTVDRSSYNEQFF. CDR3 bases: TGTGCCAGCACCGTTGACAGGAGCTCCTACAATGAGCAGTTCTTC.

The chain has TRBV30 and TRBJ2-1, with D maybe TRBD2 (6 bases). Trimming pared 4 bases from V and 1 base from J, leaving 14 bases between. CDR1 is GTSNPN, CDR2 SVGIG, per germline (reference sequence). CDR3 length equals 15 residues. In DNA form, the CDR3 reads TGTGCCTGGACCCGGGGGAGTTCGTCCTACAATGAGCAGTTCTTC. Residues: CAWTRGSSSYNEQFF.

The J gene is TRBJ1-2, the V gene TRBV9, with TRBD1 matching over 8 bases. The V and J ends lost 5 bases and 4 bases, in that order; junction bases with no gene match: 7. The CDR3 contains 14 residues. Germline loops: CDR1 SGDLS, CDR2 YYNGEE. The CDR3 is CASSPGGRGYGYTF. The CDR3, as DNA: TGTGCCAGCAGTCCAGGGGGCCGTGGCTATGGCTACACCTTC.

The table lists this clonotype with a count of one. The gene calls are TRBV29-1 and TRBJ2-1, with TRBD2 matching over 8 bases. Trimming cost V 4 bases and J 3 bases; bases outside gene matches: 11. The CDR3 loop spans 16 amino acids. Germline values: CDR1 SQVTM, CDR2 ANQGSEA. CDR3: CSVGPLHGRVYNEQFF. CDR3 bases: TGCAGCGTTGGCCCCCTGCACGGGAGGGTCTACAATGAGCAGTTCTTC.

The chain combines TRBV9 with TRBJ2-7; TRBD1 aligns across 9 bases. The germline V gene has CDR1 SGDLS and CDR2 YYNGEE. The CDR3 is 16 amino acids. V dropped 3 bases and J dropped 2; count of bases not matched to a gene: 9. The CDR3 nucleotides are TGTGCCAGCAGCGCAGGAGTGCGGGACAGGGCCTACGAGCAGTACTTC. Translated, it gives CASSAGVRDRAYEQYF.

The table lists this clonotype with a count of one. This chain uses TRBV5-1 with TRBJ1-2; TRBD1 matches 8 bases. Germline CDR1 and CDR2: SGHRS and YFSETQ. V lost 3 bases, J lost 6 bases, and 4 bases stayed unmatched. The CDR3 runs 13 residues. For the CDR3, the DNA is TGCGCCAGCAGCTGGACAGGGCCGGATGGCTACACCTTC. Protein sequence: CASSWTGPDGYTF. The entire variable domain, with the rest obtained from reference TRBV5-1 and TRBJ1-2, is as follows: KAGVTQTPRYLIKTRGQQVTLSCSPISGHRSVSWYQQTPGQGLQFLFEYFSETQRNKGNFPGRFSGRQFSNSRSEMNVSTLELGDSALYLCASSWTGPDGYTFGSGTRLTVV.

This clonotype was detected once. This chain joins TRBV7-2 and TRBJ2-7, with TRBD1 as a possible D gene (6 bases). CDR1 is SGHTA, CDR2 FQGNSA, per germline. V lost 3 bases and J 2 bases, leaving 8 bases between the germline ends. CDR3 length: 13 residues. CDR3 loop: CASSFGDTYEQYF. The CDR3 coding sequence is TGTGCCAGCAGCTTCGGGGACACCTACGAGCAGTACTTC.

The chain joins TRBV28 to TRBJ1-5; D is possibly TRBD1 (6 bases). Germline lookup yields CDR1 MDHEN and CDR2 SYDVKM. The CDR3 has 14 residues. Trimming pared 5 bases from V and 7 bases from J, leaving 15 bases between. Here the CDR3 DNA reads TGTGCCAGCAGTCCTACAGGGCGCACCCAGCCCCAGCATTTT. Amino acids: CASSPTGRTQPQHF.

V is TRBV7-2 and J is TRBJ2-7; 8 bases map to TRBD2. The CDR3 has 13 residues. Germline V gene lookup returns CDR1 SGHTA and CDR2 FQGNSA. V gave up 6 bases and J gave up 6 bases; unmatched junction bases: 7. The CDR3 DNA is TGTGCCAGCAGACAAGCGGGAGTCCCCGAGCAGTACTTC. Translating gives CASRQAGVPEQYF. The full variable domain, its missing parts supplied by reference TRBV7-2 and TRBJ2-7, is GAGVSQSPSNKVTEKGKDVELRCDPISGHTALYWYRQSLGQGLEFLIYFQGNSAPDKSGLPSDRFSAERTGGSVSTLTIQRTQQEDSAVYLCASRQAGVPEQYFGPGTRLTVT.

The chain has TRBV3-1 and TRBJ1-1; TRBD1 is a possible D gene (5 bases). The CDR3 covers 13 residues. The germline gives CDR1 LGHDT, CDR2 YNNKEL (reference sequence). Trimming removed 1 base at V and 6 bases at J, with 9 bases between. The CDR3 reads CASSQGQGPEAFF. In DNA form, the CDR3 reads TGTGCCAGCAGCCAAGGGCAGGGCCCTGAAGCTTTCTTT.